The present T cell receptor (beta chain) was sequenced within a study of blood T cell repertoires in COVID-19 (dated by TCRdb to the early 2020s). Background for the entire study: Collaborator samples came from the United States, Italy and Spain and covered acute and convalescent phases of COVID-19. The prospective study material was composed of cDNA or gDNA derived from T cells, B-cell-depleted T cells, or PBMCs. Samples were obtained from the ongoing ImmuneRACE study (first 160 participants) and from roughly 1,300 subjects provided by 6 global collaborators. The repertoires were made available in a free public database intended to serve as a resource for research on the immune response to SARS-CoV-2. The sample metadata nearly always contained a de-identified subject ID, COVID-19 status, age in years and sex. HLA class I and class II types, where available, came from metadata supplied by the sample provider rather than from assay-based typing. Subjects who had been exposed to COVID-19, were actively infected with it, or had recovered from it provided the deeply sampled blood TCRbeta repertoires that made up the dataset.

Collaborating institutions collected whole blood in K2EDTA tubes following their own protocols. Collaborator samples were shipped for TCRbeta analysis as frozen whole blood, isolated PBMCs, or DNA extracted from either sample type. What the research found in general, with its limitations: The quantity of clinical and demographic metadata differed by source and by participant and was supplied without curation.

A word on this clone: Its antigen remains unidentified. Base-call qualities are not available, and no considerably larger clone is one nucleotide away.

TCRbeta CDR3 regions were amplified from genomic DNA by means of the immunoSEQ Assay, a bias-controlled multiplex PCR. As for the authors' bioinformatics: The number of nucleated cells in each sample was estimated by amplification of reference gene primers within the assay. To quantify the absolute abundance of each unique TCRbeta CDR3 rearrangement, sequence reads were collapsed and filtered. For each sample, productive Simpson clonality was calculated as the square root of Simpson's diversity index across productive rearrangements. TCRdb's version of the immuneACCESS table is confined to in-frame rearrangements and falls short of the full clone set. An unresolved V gene accounts for under half of the shortfall where checked; the remainder is of unknown origin. That table supplies the V and J calls and clone size; D and trimming were determined from the DNA. For this sample there are more than 150,000 clones; around nine tenths appear just once. About 0.54% of the sample belongs to the ten largest clones.

Sequencing was done on a sample of peripheral blood. The origin of this receptor is a middle-aged man with acute or convalescent COVID-19.

The DNA sequence is as follows: TGTGCCAGCAGTTTAGACACAGGGGGCGGCTACGAGCAGTACTTC. Translated, this is CASSLDTGGGYEQYF. The sequence joins TRBV27 to TRBJ2-7; the central 9 bases match TRBD1. Including the terminal cysteine and phenylalanine, the CDR3 comprises 15 residues. Kept here is only the CDR3 DNA, which spans 45 bases and is read in frame from base 1. V is pruned by 2 bases and J by 3 bases, leaving 5 bases of the junction without a gene match. The germline V gene (reference sequence) sets CDR1 to MNHEY and CDR2 to SMNVEV.